This TCR beta chain came from a study of Graves' ophthalmopathy and Graves' hyperthyroidism (dated by TCRdb to between 2017 and 2018). Regarding the research as a whole: Peripheral blood was collected at initial diagnosis, before any treatment. TCR beta repertoire signatures were used to distinguish Graves' ophthalmopathy from Graves' hyperthyroidism and to predict progression to ophthalmopathy. In total, some 140 blood samples were TCR-sequenced: some 40 ophthalmopathy, roughly 77 hyperthyroidism and approximately 17 hyperthyroidism-to-ophthalmopathy patients. To explore V-J signatures distinguishing ophthalmopathy from hyperthyroidism, a discovery set of under 110 patients (43 ophthalmopathy, about 57 stable hyperthyroidism) was enrolled. An independent validation cohort comprised under 20 hyperthyroidism patients and over 15 patients who later progressed from hyperthyroidism to ophthalmopathy. T-cell repertoires of thyroid tissue and blood were compared in 5 or 6 hyperthyroidism patients. Once sampling was done, hyperthyroidism patients were given methimazole at a starting dose of 30 mg daily, while ophthalmopathy patients were given high-dose intravenous methylprednisolone. For training and testing, the 110 or so patients in the discovery cohort were randomly divided in a 7:3 ratio. On the study overall, not on this receptor specifically: No statistical method was used to set the sample size in advance, and the investigators knew which group each participant was assigned to. Most expanded thyroid clonotypes with a frequency above 0.001 also appeared in blood, which suggests that blood repertoires may reflect the immune response in the thyroid. In cross-validation, the 13-signature model distinguished ophthalmopathy from stable hyperthyroidism with about 88% sensitivity and roughly 81% specificity, and in the test set the corresponding values were approximately 80% and 75%. In validation, the model predicted ophthalmopathy progression with about 71% sensitivity and approximately 72% specificity; roughly 12 predicted patients were CT-confirmed with GO in a median of approximately six months.

Ophthalmopathy patients were characterized by moderately to severely active disease, a Clinical Activity Score of at least 3, a NOSPECS grade of at least 4, and a disease duration under 3 months. Patients with other autoimmune diseases, uncontrolled infections, pregnancy or lactation were excluded. Diagnosis relied on clinical symptoms, serum thyroxine, TRAb, thyroid ultrasound and orbital computed tomography. PBMCs were isolated from about 9 ml of fresh peripheral blood by Ficoll-Paque density gradient centrifugation. Total RNA was extracted with Trizol reagent and quality-checked on an Agilent 2100 Bioanalyzer. For repertoire sequencing, the TCR beta CDR3 regions were amplified from RNA transcripts. HTBI primers and the Qiagen OneStep RT-PCR kit were used in a first-round RT-PCR, which was followed by a second-round multiplex PCR, size selection and purification. Libraries were sequenced on an Illumina HiSeq2000 using paired-end 100 bp reads. As for how the authors treated the data: SOAPnuke was used for read processing, and reads with adapters, uncalled bases, a mean Phred below 15, or no exact constant-primer or identifier match were discarded. High-quality paired reads were merged with COPE v1.2.5. Clonotypes were defined as unique nucleotide sequences and were aligned to IMGT TRB V, D and J references using MiTCR v1.1. The analysis was limited to V-J combinations with a frequency above 0.0001, which together covered roughly 99% of repertoires. For each V-J combination, a TCR clonal expansion and chaos score was defined as F50 clonal expansion divided by the chaos observed in the TCRdist matrix. Welch's t-statistics and random forest were used to reduce features to about 14 V-J combinations, which were fed into a naive Bayes classifier. The similarity between thyroid and blood repertoires was quantified using the Morisita-Horn index. TCRdb's own reprocessing of the public reads used fastp at Q25 and MiXCR and kept productive beta chains. Each CDR3 protein appears once, grouped with its most common genes and DNA. The authors' filters were not applied to this entry. The sample yields some 160,000 distinct CDR3 sequences; around 40% were counted once. Clones ranked in the top ten supply roughly 8.9% of the sample.

This clonotype occurred once. Its binding antigen is unknown. No quality values exist for individual bases; no much larger clone is one base distant. One read yields weak evidence. For this chain, trimming is 6 bases at the V end and 5 bases at the J end, and the number of junction bases without a gene match is 10. Measured from the cysteine to the phenylalanine, the CDR3 is 15 residues long. Only the CDR3 region is kept as DNA, spanning 45 bases read in frame from base 1. CDR1 and CDR2, looked up from the germline V gene, are MDHEN and SYDVKM. The V and J genes are TRBV28 and TRBJ2-5; TRBD1 agrees with 9 junctional bases. This TCR came from a man younger than 45 with Graves' ophthalmopathy. Donor details come from another sample of the same person, matched by shared clones. The material sequenced was peripheral blood. This receptor has the CDR3 CASRSGTGSGETQYF. The DNA sequence is as follows: TGTGCCAGCAGGTCCGGGACAGGGAGTGGGGAGACCCAGTACTTC.